The T cell receptor (beta chain) described here comes from a study of shared clonotypes between healthy human individuals (dated by TCRdb to about 2020). Study-level background: Three men and two women, aged 18 to 49 years, made up the cohort. For each donor, CD4 naive and CD4 memory were each given three plates, CD8 naive was given two plates, and CD8 memory was given one plate. To estimate repertoire size and how much clonotypes are shared between individuals, the study performed deep sequencing of blood TCR repertoires from roughly five healthy adults. To increase sequencing depth and limit assay-specific biases, TCR repertoire library preparation and sequencing were carried out by different laboratories using diverse techniques. Each donor's leukapheresis produced roughly between roughly 0.85 and 10 billion PBMCs.

Using the deep immunoSEQ assay, TCR CDR3 regions were amplified from genomic DNA by multiplex PCR. For each cell subset, the extracted genomic DNA was distributed evenly across all wells of several immunoSEQ 96-well plates, and each plate served as one replicate. For sorted subsets, each replicate PCR was loaded with 200 ng genomic DNA, equivalent to 25,000 to 35,000 T cell genomes. Purified libraries were measured with a Qubit 3.0 fluorometer, size-checked on a Bioanalyzer 2100, and measured again with the KAPA Library Quantification kit. Every immunoSEQ 96-well plate was sequenced on a dedicated single-read 150-cycle Illumina NextSeq 550 flow cell. Per the authors' processing: Because the immunoSEQ output included only junctional sequences and no quality scores, the filtering could not be the same as the filtering used for full-length reads. Sequences were annotated with PyIR, a Python wrapper for IgBLAST v1.9, using IMGT germline references to assign V/J genes and CDR3. Reads were removed for weak V/J assignments (E-value above 1e-6), missing CDR3, stop codons, out-of-frame junctions, or ambiguous translated residues. V3J clonotypes were defined by identical inferred V gene, J gene, and CDR3 amino acid sequence. Percentage overlap between repertoires was calculated by dividing the number of shared unique clonotypes by the size of the smaller repertoire. Repertoire richness was assessed with RTK rarefaction, the Chao1 estimator, and Recon v2.1 estimates of unobserved clonotypes. Generation probabilities were computed with OLGA for all TCRbeta clonotypes obtained by the gDNA method from several donors. The immuneACCESS repertoire file appears here via TCRdb, limited to in-frame rearrangements. These files lack a portion of the clones; in checked studies, under half of the deficit traces to unresolved V genes, and the cause of the others is not known. That table supplies the V and J calls and clone size; D and trimming were determined from the DNA. This sample is represented by about 2.4 million clones; around nine tenths of them were singletons. The leading ten clones occupy around 0.14% of the sample.

CDR1 and CDR2 (LGHNA, YSLEER) derive from the germline V gene. The cysteine opens and the phenylalanine closes a CDR3 of 19 amino acids. CDR3 DNA is the only sequence kept; it has 57 bases, read in frame from the first base. V is pruned by 0 bases and J by 0 bases, leaving 9 bases of the junction without a gene match. The study at large found these results: Naive subsets generally had larger estimated clonotype richness than memory subsets did. Sampling was restricted to blood, and TCR repertoires in tissues likely differ from the TCR repertoires found in blood. Clonotypes shared by all four sorted-subset donors showed higher generation probabilities than non-shared clonotypes. About 5% of naive CD4, approximately 3.7% of naive CD8, approximately 2.2% of memory CD4, and 0.4% of memory CD8 clonotypes were shared across a few donors. Pairwise subsampling indicated that sequencing depth was expected to affect the degree of clonotype sharing among donors. Incomplete sequencing was indicated by rarefaction of sorted-subset datasets, despite the large sequencing depth. Because the study included only a small number of donors, the genetic and exposure-history diversity represented was limited.

Donors were healthy HIV-negative adults with no recently reported acute infections or vaccinations. Every donor was a Caucasian adult living in Nashville, Tennessee, USA. CD4+ T cells were enriched through magnetic negative selection, after which naive cells were positively selected on CD45RA and the remaining negative fraction served as the memory subset. Blood was obtained by leukapheresis, after which PBMCs were separated by Ficoll-Histopaque density gradient centrifugation and cryopreserved in liquid nitrogen vapor phase. Purity and quantity of every magnetically sorted T cell population were checked by analytical flow cytometry. From each sorted fraction, genomic DNA was isolated and quantified by UV absorbance on a Nanodrop 2000c. On this clone itself: Its antigen remains unidentified. No much larger clone exists at a distance of one base, and base qualities are not known.

The chain is assembled from TRBV4-3 and TRBJ2-2, with 8 bases in between that match TRBD2. Sequencing was performed on naive CD4+ T cells sorted from blood. The sample's cell subset or site label is to be understood as: CD45RA+ positively selected. The clonotype comes from a man younger than 30 in good health. CDR3 protein: CASSQDRLAGPTNTGELFF. Here is the DNA: TGCGCCAGCAGCCAAGATCGGCTAGCGGGCCCTACGAACACCGGGGAGCTGTTTTTT.